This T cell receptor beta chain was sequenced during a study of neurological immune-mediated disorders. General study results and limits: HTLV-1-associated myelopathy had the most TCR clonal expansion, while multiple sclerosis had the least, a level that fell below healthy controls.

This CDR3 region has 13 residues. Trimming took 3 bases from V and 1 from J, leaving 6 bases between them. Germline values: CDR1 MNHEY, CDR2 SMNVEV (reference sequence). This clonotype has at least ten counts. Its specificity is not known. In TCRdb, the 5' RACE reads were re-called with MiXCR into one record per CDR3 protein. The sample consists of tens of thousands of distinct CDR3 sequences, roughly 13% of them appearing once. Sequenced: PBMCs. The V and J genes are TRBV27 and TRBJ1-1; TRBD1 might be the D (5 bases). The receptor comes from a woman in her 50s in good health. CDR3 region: CASSFDRNTEAFF. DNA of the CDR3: TGTGCCAGCAGTTTTGACAGGAACACTGAAGCTTTCTTT.